Following are 26 T cell receptor beta chains from one sample sequenced in a study of early T cells in non-severe SARS-CoV-2 infection. TCRdb recomputed calls from the 5' RACE reads with MiXCR, one row per CDR3 protein. Of 87,000 or so distinct CDR3 sequences detected, about 12% appear once; the ten largest clones hold approximately 7%. Sequencing used whole blood. These receptors were collected from an adult who was a healthcare worker with PCR-confirmed SARS-CoV-2 infection or an uninfected control (not recorded which).

This clonotype was observed a few times. The rearrangement joins TRBV5-1 to TRBJ2-3; 8 nucleotides match TRBD2. Germline CDR1 is SGHRS and CDR2 is YFSETQ. The length of the CDR3 is 15 residues. V lost 0 bases and J lost 4; bases outside the gene matches: 4. CDR3 residues: CASSLDGRAADTQYF. CDR3 sequence (DNA): TGCGCCAGCAGCTTGGACGGGAGGGCGGCAGATACGCAGTATTTT.

J is TRBJ1-1 and V is TRBV6-6, with D uncertain. Germline V CDR1 and CDR2: MNHNY, SVGAGI (reference sequence). The CDR3 is 13 residues long. The V end was cut by 2 bases, the J end by 3 bases, with 7 bases between. CDR3 amino acids: CASSYPPYTEAFF. The CDR3, as DNA: TGTGCCAGCAGTTACCCTCCATACACTGAAGCTTTCTTT.

This clonotype was picked up many times. Written as DNA, the CDR3 is TGTGCCAGCAGTTACCCCCCCTGGCGGGAAGGGTGGACCGGGGAGCTGTTTTTT. This encodes CASSYPPWREGWTGELFF. The chain has TRBV6-2 or TRBV6-3 and TRBJ2-2; D might be TRBD2 (6 bases). Germline V gene data show CDR1 as MNHEY and CDR2 as SVGEGT. Trimming left V 2 bases short and J 5 bases short, with 21 bases between. CDR3 size: 18 residues.

The chain links TRBV2 to TRBJ1-2; 10 bases line up with TRBD1. CDR1 is SNHLY and CDR2 is FYNNEI in the germline V gene. The CDR3 has 14 amino acids. The J segment lost 3 bases and the V segment lost 9 bases, leaving 7 bases of the junction unmatched. The CDR3 nucleotides are TGTGCCAGTAGAAGACAGGGGGCAGACTATGGCTACACCTTC. Translated, it gives CASRRQGADYGYTF.

The chain links TRBV9 to TRBJ2-1, with D perhaps matching TRBD2 (5 bases). Germline assignment: CDR1 SGDLS and CDR2 YYNGEE. Between the trimmed V and J ends, which lost 0 bases and 2 bases, there was a span of 9 bases. This CDR3 region has 15 residues. In DNA form, the CDR3 reads TGTGCCAGCAGCGTAGATGCGGGTCCCTACAATGAGCAGTTCTTC. It encodes CASSVDAGPYNEQFF.

This clonotype has a count of ten or more. This chain links TRBV7-3 with TRBJ2-3; 7 positions agree with TRBD2. Germline loops: CDR1 SGHTA, CDR2 FQGTGA. V gave up 2 bases and J gave up 5 bases; unmatched junction bases: 7. The CDR3 has 15 residues. The CDR3 DNA is TGTGCCAGCAGCTTAGGCGGGAGATCCCTAGATACGCAGTATTTT. Its translation is CASSLGGRSLDTQYF. Using reference TRBV7-3 and TRBJ2-3 for the parts outside the CDR3, the full variable domain is GAGVSQTPSNKVTEKGKYVELRCDPISGHTALYWYRQSLGQGPEFLIYFQGTGAADDSGLPNDRFFAVRPEGSVSTLKIQRTERGDSAVYLCASSLGGRSLDTQYFGPGTRLTVL.

The chain combines TRBV7-2 with TRBJ1-5; D gene unclear. CDR1 is SGHTA and CDR2 is FQGNSA in the germline V gene. The CDR3 loop spans 12 amino acids. V was trimmed by 2 bases and J by 5 bases, leaving 4 bases between them. CDR3 residues: CASSLKDQPQHF. The CDR3, as DNA: TGTGCCAGCAGCTTAAAAGATCAGCCCCAGCATTTT.

This sequence joins TRBV7-2 and TRBJ2-4; D gene uncertain. This CDR3 is 11 amino acids long. Germline V CDR1 and CDR2: SGHTA, FQGNSA. The V gene lost 2 bases and the J gene lost 12 bases, with 8 bases spanning the gap. The CDR3 coding sequence is TGTGCCAGCAGCTTATCCCTTTCTCAGTACTTC. This sequence encodes CASSLSLSQYF.

In its sample, this clonotype was seen many times. The chain is built from TRBV19 and TRBJ1-4, with unresolved D. The germline V gene has CDR1 LNHDA and CDR2 SQIVND (reference sequence). Trimming took 5 bases from V and 10 from J, leaving 11 bases between them. The CDR3 consists of 12 residues. The CDR3 protein is CASSSQASKLFF. The CDR3 DNA follows: TGTGCCAGTAGTTCCCAGGCGTCAAAACTGTTTTTT.

This clonotype was counted only a few times. This chain links TRBV4-3 with TRBJ2-1; D gene ambiguous. Germline CDR1 and CDR2: LGHNA and YSLEER. The V end was cut by 0 bases, the J end by 3 bases, with 12 bases between. The CDR3 has 16 residues. CDR3 loop: CASSQDSPLGYNEQFF. CDR3 nucleotide sequence: TGCGCCAGCAGCCAAGATTCCCCCCTTGGCTACAATGAGCAGTTCTTC.

This clonotype has ten or more counts. The chain links TRBV20-1 to TRBJ2-3, with D tentatively TRBD2 (6 bases). Germline assignment: CDR1 DFQATT and CDR2 SNEGSKA (reference sequence). This CDR3 spans 13 amino acids. V shed 1 base and J shed 4 bases, with 9 bases lying between them. The CDR3 sequence is CSARVLAADTQYF. For the CDR3, the DNA is TGCAGTGCTAGAGTACTAGCTGCAGATACGCAGTATTTT.

The chain links TRBV11-2 to TRBJ2-5; 8 nucleotides agree with TRBD2. The J segment lost 4 bases and the V segment lost 2 bases, leaving 12 bases of the junction unmatched. The germline V gene encodes CDR1 SGHAT and CDR2 FQNNGV. This CDR3 region has 17 residues. The CDR3 region has the DNA TGTGCCAGCAGCTTAATTAACGCGGGAGGCCTGGGAGAGACCCAGTACTTC. This translates into CASSLINAGGLGETQYF.

This clonotype appeared a few times. This chain joins TRBV5-1 and TRBJ2-1; the match to TRBD2 covers 11 bases. After removal of 3 bases from V and 5 bases from J, the junction contained 4 bases not matched to a gene. The germline CDR1 and CDR2 sequences are SGHRS and YFSETQ. The CDR3 has 15 residues. This CDR3 reads CASSWGLAEHNEQFF. The CDR3 DNA is TGCGCCAGCAGCTGGGGACTAGCGGAACACAATGAGCAGTTCTTC.

CDR3 sequence: CASSLDGTYSGNTIYF. In DNA form, the CDR3 reads TGTGCCAGCAGCTTAGACGGGACCTACTCTGGAAACACCATATATTTT. The chain combines TRBV7-2 with TRBJ1-3; D is perhaps TRBD1 (5 bases). The CDR3 consists of 16 residues. Trimming removed 1 base at V and 0 bases at J, with 10 bases between. The germline CDR1 and CDR2 sequences are SGHTA and FQGNSA.

The rearrangement joins TRBV7-2 to TRBJ2-7, with D unclear. The germline gives CDR1 SGHTA, CDR2 FQGNSA. The CDR3 covers 12 residues. Between the trimmed V and J ends, which lost 3 bases and 9 bases, there was a span of 12 bases. Here the CDR3 DNA reads TGTGCCAGCAGCTTCCGACACGGGTGGCAGTACTTC. Protein product: CASSFRHGWQYF.

Ten or more counts support this clonotype. This chain links TRBV2 with TRBJ2-7; tentatively, D is TRBD1 or TRBD2 (5 bases each). Germline CDR1 reads SNHLY; CDR2 reads FYNNEI. Trimming pared 7 bases from V and 0 bases from J, leaving 16 bases between. The CDR3 loop spans 15 amino acids. The chain's CDR3 is CASTWGPTSSYEQYF. CDR3 nucleotide sequence: TGTGCCAGCACCTGGGGCCCTACTAGCTCCTACGAGCAGTACTTC.

V usage is TRBV7-9 and J usage is TRBJ1-2; no reliable D call. Germline CDR1 is SEHNR and CDR2 is FQNEAQ (reference sequence). The ends were cut back, 3 bases at V and 3 bases at J, with 14 bases in the middle. CDR3 length equals 15 residues. The CDR3 region is CASSFGTAGHYGYTF. CDR3 coding DNA: TGTGCCAGCAGCTTTGGAACAGCCGGGCACTATGGCTACACCTTC.

This clonotype occurred many times. The rearrangement links TRBV18 to TRBJ1-5; D is ambiguous. Trimming removed 3 bases from V and 0 bases from J, with 6 bases in between. Germline lookup yields CDR1 KGHSH and CDR2 LQKENI. This CDR3 has 14 amino acids. The CDR3 region has the DNA TGTGCCAGCTCACCGGCAGCTAGCAATCAGCCCCAGCATTTT. Amino acids: CASSPAASNQPQHF.

The chain employs TRBV20-1 and TRBJ2-2; D not certain. V lost 5 bases to trimming and J lost 1 base, with 11 bases between them. The CDR3 extends over 14 amino acids. Germline lookup yields CDR1 DFQATT and CDR2 SNEGSKA (reference sequence). The CDR3 DNA follows: TGCAGTGCTCTCCCGGTCCTGAACACCGGGGAGCTGTTTTTT. Residues: CSALPVLNTGELFF.

This clonotype has ten or more counts. Here the CDR3 reads CASSLRGDEQFF. CDR3 coding DNA: TGTGCCAGCAGTTTAAGGGGCGATGAGCAGTTCTTC. The V and J genes are TRBV12-3 or TRBV12-4 and TRBJ2-1; maybe TRBD1 (5 bases). V was shortened by 2 bases and J by 8 bases, with 7 bases between the two germline ends. The CDR3 has 12 amino acids.

This rearrangement joins TRBV12-3 or TRBV12-4 to TRBJ2-3, with 10 bases matching TRBD2. Germline trimming cut 6 bases from V and 7 bases from J; bases unmatched to any gene: 4. CDR3 length equals 13 residues. Here the CDR3 reads CASRLAGRNTQYF. CDR3 nucleotide sequence: TGTGCCAGCAGACTAGCGGGACGAAATACGCAGTATTTT.

This clonotype appeared a few times. J is TRBJ1-1 and V is TRBV29-1; 9 nucleotides line up with TRBD1. Per the germline V gene, CDR1 is SQVTM and CDR2 is ANQGSEA. The CDR3 runs to 13 residues. V lost 7 bases and J lost 1; bases outside the gene matches: 4. In DNA, the CDR3 is TGCAGCGCAGGGACAGGGCCGAACACTGAAGCTTTCTTT. Its protein product is CSAGTGPNTEAFF.

The chain joins TRBV11-2 to TRBJ2-5, with D perhaps TRBD1 or TRBD2 (6 bases each). The V and J ends lost 5 bases and 4 bases respectively, with 17 bases between them. The germline V gene has CDR1 SGHAT and CDR2 FQNNGV. The CDR3 loop spans 15 amino acids. Here the CDR3 DNA reads TGTGCCAGCAGCCGAAGGACGGAGGGGGGAGAGACCCAGTACTTC. It encodes CASSRRTEGGETQYF.

This clonotype was seen repeatedly, ten times or more. The chain recombines TRBV5-1 with TRBJ1-1; D is perhaps TRBD1 (6 bases). Germline CDR1 is SGHRS and CDR2 is YFSETQ. This CDR3 contains 15 residues. V lost 4 bases, J lost 5 bases, and 18 bases lay in between. CDR3 DNA sequence: TGCGCCAGCAGCCCCTTGGCAGGGGTAAGGACTGAAGCTTTCTTT. Translated: CASSPLAGVRTEAFF.

This clonotype was observed a few times. The genes are TRBV3-1 and TRBJ1-3, with D perhaps matching TRBD1 (6 bases). The CDR3 sequence is 16 residues long. Trimming shortened V by 3 bases and J by 2 bases, and 14 bases separated the two germline ends. Germline lookup yields CDR1 LGHDT and CDR2 YNNKEL (reference sequence). CDR3 coding DNA: TGTGCCAGCAGCCAGGCGGCAGGGGTAACTGGAAACACCATATATTTT. As protein: CASSQAAGVTGNTIYF.

There are many counts of this clonotype. The gene calls are TRBV20-1 and TRBJ2-1, with 7 positions matching TRBD2. V gave up 8 bases and J gave up 6 bases; unmatched junction bases: 10. Germline CDR1 reads DFQATT; CDR2 reads SNEGSKA (reference sequence). The CDR3 runs to 13 residues. CDR3 protein: CSLCGLGGNEQFF. The CDR3 DNA is TGCAGTCTCTGCGGACTAGGTGGCAATGAGCAGTTCTTC.